The sequence of this T cell receptor (beta chain) was determined in a study of human T cells and chemical hapten exposure (dated by TCRdb to the early 2020s). Background on the whole study: For sensitization, 2% DPC in acetone was applied to a 2 cm by 2 cm area of upper inner arm skin. Patients additionally received weekly therapeutic DPC doses to the scalp throughout the approximately 24-week study period. Patch testing was done on the upper back using Finn chambers containing 0.01% DPC, and results were scored after 6 days according to International Contact Dermatitis Research Group standards. Most of the patients in the cohort were female, and the cohort covered alopecia areata with under or over 50% scalp involvement, alopecia totalis and alopecia universalis. The libraries were sequenced as a pool, and the TCR yield per sample differed mostly because of small variations in library volumes within the pool. This study followed changes in the peripheral blood TCR repertoire in vivo during primary and secondary sensitization of alopecia patients to the hapten diphenylcyclopropenone (DPC). Blood samples were taken from patients before sensitization (week 0) and then at 2, 6 and about 24 weeks after DPC sensitization. Blood for TCR sequencing was provided by twenty-nine alopecia patients at one to four time points (pre-sensitization, 2, 6 and 24 weeks).

This clonotype appeared many times. Its antigen remains unidentified. The input lacks base qualities; no much larger clone sits a single base away. The library was built by means of RACE. The data were produced on a NextSeq 500. Library preparation attached unique molecular identifiers to individual cDNA molecules for quantitative, reproducible TCR counting. Each blood RNA sample was used to sequence both TCR alpha and TCR beta chains. The paper's processing steps were these. Samples had a median of roughly 98,000 TCRs, with a range from about 23,224 to 750,000. The Decombinator software suite was used to annotate V, J and CDR3 in the TCR reads. For the PS versus PT1 abundance plots, all samples were subsampled to the same number of TCRs (28,000). Expanded TCRs were defined as absent before sensitization and observed at least eight times at the 2-week time point. TCRdb reworked the public reads: Q25 trimming with fastp, MiXCR clone assembly, productive beta chains retained. Rows are combined by CDR3 protein, so each entry shows the most common genes and DNA. These V and J calls rely on TCRdb rather than the paper's analysis. Across this sample there are a few hundred thousand distinct CDR3 sequences, with roughly 6% seen only once. The ten largest clones take up under 7% of the sample.

The time point tag for this specimen amounts to: patch test 2, 6 weeks after DPC sensitization. The treatment or condition label, as the study defines it: therapeutic diphenylcyclopropenone sensitization with weekly scalp DPC. At every patch-test visit, the blood draw took place before the patch test was put on. Patients were considered eligible if aged 18 to 70, diagnosed with alopecia and deemed suitable for DPC therapy, and patients were excluded if pregnant. Total RNA was extracted from unfractionated whole blood collected in Tempus Blood RNA tubes. Summary of the overall study and its limitations: No change with DPC sensitization was found in the number of TCRs above 1 in 1000 frequency, and no evidence of global repertoire structure alterations was found. Repeated subsampling changed both the strength of the expansion versus patch-test correlation and the threshold at which that correlation became significant. Compared with pre-sensitization or healthy control sets, expanded TCRs formed significantly more large CDR3 similarity clusters, which is consistent with antigen-driven responses. Because all patients had alopecia, a presumed autoimmune disease, the immune response of the patients might differ from that of healthy individuals. A positive correlation was found between the number of PT1 expanded TCRs and patch test score, with significance reached at thresholds 8, 16 and 32 but not 4.

The cysteine opens and the phenylalanine closes a CDR3 of 14 amino acids. Of the read, only the CDR3 DNA is kept; its 42 bases are in frame from base 1. Deletion took 6 bases off V and 2 bases off J, with a span of 11 bases between the germline ends. The germline V gene yields MNHEY for CDR1 and SVGAGI for CDR2. The sequence was obtained from a woman younger than 35 with alopecia areata. Some clones in this sample may be carry-over from other donors' samples. In this chain, TRBV6-5 is recombined with TRBJ2-4; possibly the D gene is TRBD1, per 5 matching bases. The sequences come from whole blood, collected in connection with sensitization to the hapten diphenylcyclopropenone (DPC). CDR3 region: CASSRKGTKNIQYF. The bases are TGTGCCAGCAGCCGGAAGGGGACCAAAAACATTCAGTACTTC.